Each of the 17 T cell receptor beta chains below was sequenced from the same sample in a study of monozygotic twins with cystic fibrosis. Method: immunoSEQ multiplex PCR; TCRdb's copy keeps in-frame clones and lacks some. Seen here are 12,000 to 15,000 clones, about 98% observed once, and the top ten hold roughly 0.44%. Material: blood. These receptors were taken from a girl aged 2 to 10 with cystic fibrosis.

J is TRBJ1-1 and V is TRBV19; a weak D match, TRBD1 (6 bases). The germline V and J ends were trimmed by 3 bases and 1 base, with 9 bases remaining between them. This CDR3 region has 14 residues. Per the germline V gene, CDR1 is LNHDA and CDR2 is SQIVND (reference sequence). CDR3: CASSIAGANTEAFF. CDR3 DNA: TGTGCCAGTAGTATTGCAGGGGCGAACACTGAAGCTTTCTTT.

The J gene is TRBJ2-7, the V gene TRBV5-1; tentatively, D is TRBD2 (6 bases). V dropped 0 bases and J dropped 0 bases, with 13 bases sitting between them. The CDR3 loop spans 16 amino acids. CDR1 SGHRS and CDR2 YFSETQ come from the germline V gene. The DNA for the CDR3 is TGCGCCAGCAGCTTGGGCGGGCTAGCGAGCTCCTACGAGCAGTACTTC. Translated: CASSLGGLASSYEQYF.

The CDR3 here is CASSPQGPVDNEQFF. CDR3 DNA: TGCGCCAGCAGCCCTCAGGGGCCGGTGGACAATGAGCAGTTCTTC. The V call is TRBV5-1, the J call TRBJ2-1; maybe TRBD1 (6 bases). V shed 4 bases and J shed 5 bases, with 16 bases lying between them. CDR1 SGHRS and CDR2 YFSETQ come from the germline V gene. The CDR3 consists of 15 residues. The whole variable domain, filled in from reference TRBV5-1 and TRBJ2-1, reads KAGVTQTPRYLIKTRGQQVTLSCSPISGHRSVSWYQQTPGQGLQFLFEYFSETQRNKGNFPGRFSGRQFSNSRSEMNVSTLELGDSALYLCASSPQGPVDNEQFFGPGTRLTVL.

The rearrangement uses TRBV5-1 and TRBJ2-7; 11 bases are shared with TRBD2. V trimming: 7 bases; J trimming: 3 bases; junction bases outside the gene matches: 12. The CDR3 runs 16 residues. The V gene's germline CDR1 is SGHRS and CDR2 YFSETQ. In DNA form, the CDR3 reads TGCGCCAGCCGCCGGGCTTCGGGACTAGCGGACTACGAGCAGTACTTC. Translating gives CASRRASGLADYEQYF.

This clone occurred once. J is TRBJ2-1 and V is TRBV15; perhaps TRBD2 as D (5 bases). Germline loops: CDR1 LNHNV, CDR2 YYDKDF (reference sequence). The ends were cut back, 6 bases at V and 5 bases at J, with 11 bases in the middle. This CDR3 comprises 13 residues. Here the CDR3 DNA reads TGTGCCACCAGGAGGGCTAGCAACAATGAGCAGTTCTTC. It codes for CATRRASNNEQFF.

This sequence joins TRBV7-2 and TRBJ2-3; D is ambiguous. There are 16 residues in the CDR3. Germline CDR1 reads SGHTA; CDR2 reads FQGNSA. The V end was cut by 2 bases, the J end by 0 bases, with 12 bases between. CDR3 coding DNA: TGTGCCAGCAGCTTACGGCGAACCCCTAGCACAGATACGCAGTATTTT. Translated, it gives CASSLRRTPSTDTQYF.

The CDR3 DNA reads as TGTGCCAGCTCCCTCAGCGGATCGAGCAATCAGCCCCAGCATTTT. This gives the protein CASSLSGSSNQPQHF. The V and J genes are TRBV18 and TRBJ1-5; D is unresolved. The CDR3 length is 15 residues. CDR1 and CDR2 (germline): KGHSH, LQKENI. Trimming stripped 6 bases from V and 1 base from J, with 13 bases between.

This clone was detected only once. The V call is TRBV27, the J call TRBJ1-2; no clear D. The length of the CDR3 is 15 residues. The ends were cut back, 6 bases at V and 7 bases at J, with 21 bases in the middle. Germline V gene lookup returns CDR1 MNHEY and CDR2 SMNVEV (reference sequence). CDR3 residues: CASSLLDPHSSGYTF. CDR3 DNA sequence: TGTGCCAGCAGCTTACTGGACCCCCATTCAAGTGGCTACACCTTC.

The V gene is TRBV7-2, the J gene TRBJ2-7; 8 nucleotides match TRBD1. Losses at the gene ends were 4 bases for V and 5 bases for J; bases not matched to a gene: 4. Germline CDR1 is SGHTA and CDR2 is FQGNSA. This CDR3 has 13 amino acids. DNA of the CDR3: TGTGCCAGCAGCTCAGGGGGCAGGGACGAGCAGTACTTC. Translated, it gives CASSSGGRDEQYF.

This clone showed up just once. CDR3 sequence: CASSLTGGTPVYEQYF. CDR3 DNA: TGTGCCAGCAGCTTAACCGGCGGGACCCCAGTTTACGAGCAGTACTTC. The gene calls are TRBV7-2 and TRBJ2-7, with D possibly being TRBD2 (6 bases). V was clipped by 2 bases and J by 4 bases, with 18 bases between them. The CDR3 is made up of 16 amino acids. CDR1 and CDR2 from the germline V gene are SGHTA and FQGNSA.

The V gene is TRBV7-9, the J gene TRBJ1-5; 9 bases are shared with TRBD1. Looked up from germline, CDR1 is SEHNR and CDR2 is FQNEAQ (reference sequence). With 1 base clipped from V and 7 bases from J, the junction kept 5 bases outside the gene matches. The CDR3 sequence is 15 residues long. The CDR3 protein is CASSLGDREDQPQHF. The DNA for the CDR3 is TGTGCCAGCAGCTTAGGGGACAGGGAGGACCAGCCCCAGCATTTT.

The CDR3 DNA reads as TGTGCCTGGAGCCTAGGGTTGGAACGTGGAAACACCATATATTTT. It encodes CAWSLGLERGNTIYF. The rearrangement joins TRBV30 to TRBJ1-3; D gene ambiguous. The germline V gene encodes CDR1 GTSNPN and CDR2 SVGIG (reference sequence). Trimming pared 3 bases from V and 3 bases from J, leaving 15 bases between. The CDR3 is made up of 15 amino acids.

The chain carries TRBV7-2 and TRBJ1-2; D not resolved. Germline V gene data show CDR1 as SGHTA and CDR2 as FQGNSA. The CDR3 sequence is 14 residues long. The V and J ends lost 1 base and 6 bases respectively, with 12 bases between them. The CDR3 protein is CASSLDRRVHGYTF. The DNA of the CDR3 is TGTGCCAGCAGCTTAGACCGGAGGGTTCATGGCTACACCTTC.

This chain uses TRBV5-1 with TRBJ1-3; 8 positions match TRBD1. Germline CDR1 SGHRS, CDR2 YFSETQ. V was clipped by 4 bases and J by 3 bases; unmatched bases: 6. The CDR3 consists of 15 residues. The CDR3 here is CASSPDRGHGNTIYF. CDR3 in DNA: TGCGCCAGCAGCCCTGACAGGGGCCATGGAAACACCATATATTTT.

The chain couples TRBV27 to TRBJ2-7, with 7 nucleotides matching TRBD2. V was pared by 4 bases and J by 6 bases, with 6 bases of the junction left unmatched. Germline V gene sequence: CDR1 MNHEY, CDR2 SMNVEV (reference sequence). The CDR3 has 13 amino acids. CDR3 loop: CASSSGLSPEQYF. Written as DNA, the CDR3 is TGTGCCAGCAGTTCGGGACTATCTCCCGAGCAGTACTTC.

This clone is categorized as medium-sized. The chain links TRBV29-1 to TRBJ1-1; no reliable D call. The CDR3 is made up of 13 amino acids. Germline values: CDR1 SQVTM, CDR2 ANQGSEA. Trimming took off 6 bases at V and 0 bases at J, with 11 bases between the two ends. CDR3 sequence reads: CSVEQLMNTEAFF. CDR3 sequence (DNA): TGCAGCGTGGAACAGCTCATGAACACTGAAGCTTTCTTT.

The J gene is TRBJ1-1, the V gene TRBV4-3; D unclear. Trimming pared 0 bases from V and 8 bases from J, leaving 13 bases between. The CDR3 extends over 14 amino acids. The germline CDR1 and CDR2 sequences are LGHNA and YSLEER. The DNA of the CDR3 is TGCGCCAGCAGCCAAGATCGCCCGGTGGGAGAAGCTTTCTTT. Amino acid sequence: CASSQDRPVGEAFF.